Below, one TCR beta chain is given with its context. Its antigen remains unidentified. Clones were sequenced by immunoSEQ multiplex PCR, and TCRdb holds only the in-frame ones, with some missing. The repertoire includes under 150,000 clones, 80% to 90% of them detected once, and approximately 2% sits in the top ten. The source of the sample is a study of cytomegalovirus exposure and HLA in healthy donors. There are 13 residues in the CDR3. Germline V gene sequence: CDR1 KGHSH, CDR2 LQKENI. V was pared by 2 bases and J by 11 bases, with 3 bases of the junction left unmatched. Overall study findings and caveats: Researchers catalogued under 200 TCR beta chains as cytomegalovirus-associated. Per published reports, the classifier diagnosed cytomegalovirus status with high specificity and sensitivity.

The chain uses TRBV18 and TRBJ1-6; 7 bases fit TRBD1. The clonotype originates from a young woman in good health and CMV-seronegative. The specimen was PBMCs. CDR3 DNA sequence: TGTGCCAGCTCACCAAACAGGGGCCCACCCCTCCACTTT. This translates into CASSPNRGPPLHF.